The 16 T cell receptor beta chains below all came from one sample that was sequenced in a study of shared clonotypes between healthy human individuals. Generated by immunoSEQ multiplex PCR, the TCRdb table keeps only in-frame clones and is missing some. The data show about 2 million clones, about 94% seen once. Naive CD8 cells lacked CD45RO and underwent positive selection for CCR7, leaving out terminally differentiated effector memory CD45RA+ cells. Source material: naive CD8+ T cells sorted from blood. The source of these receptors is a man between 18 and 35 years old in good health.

The CDR3 here is CASSNRGTNEKLFF. CDR3 coding DNA: TGTGCCAGCAGCAACAGGGGAACTAATGAAAAACTGTTTTTT. V usage is TRBV7-9 and J usage is TRBJ1-4; 7 bases line up with TRBD1. Trimming removed 5 bases from V and 1 base from J; junction bases left unmatched: 1. The CDR3 runs to 14 residues. In germline, CDR1 is SEHNR, CDR2 FQNEAQ (reference sequence).

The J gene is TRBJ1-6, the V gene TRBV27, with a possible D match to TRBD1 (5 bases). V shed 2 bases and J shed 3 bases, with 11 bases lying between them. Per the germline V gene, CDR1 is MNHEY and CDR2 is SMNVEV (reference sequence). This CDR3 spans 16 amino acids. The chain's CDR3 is CASSLGWGIYNSPLHF. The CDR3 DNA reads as TGTGCCAGCAGTTTAGGTTGGGGGATCTATAATTCACCCCTCCACTTT.

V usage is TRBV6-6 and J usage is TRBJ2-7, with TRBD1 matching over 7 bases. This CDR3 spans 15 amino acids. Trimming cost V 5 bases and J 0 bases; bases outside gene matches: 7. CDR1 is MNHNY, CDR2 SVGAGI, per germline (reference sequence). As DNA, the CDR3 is TGTGCCAGCAGTCAAGGACAGGCCAGCTCCTACGAGCAGTACTTC. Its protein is CASSQGQASSYEQYF.

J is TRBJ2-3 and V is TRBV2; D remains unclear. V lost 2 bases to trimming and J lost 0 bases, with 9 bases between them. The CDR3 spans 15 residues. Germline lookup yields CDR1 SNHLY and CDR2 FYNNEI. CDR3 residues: CASSELRMSTDTQYF. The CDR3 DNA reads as TGTGCCAGCAGTGAATTGCGGATGAGCACAGATACGCAGTATTTT.

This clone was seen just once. CDR3 nucleotides: TGTGCCAGCAGCAACCGACTAGCGGAAGAGACCCAGTACTTC. Encoded protein: CASSNRLAEETQYF. The chain recombines TRBV13 with TRBJ2-5; 9 bases fit TRBD2. The CDR3 length is 14 residues. V lost 5 bases to trimming and J lost 3 bases; unmatched junction nucleotides: 4. CDR1 and CDR2 from the germline V gene are PRHDT and FYEKMQ (reference sequence).

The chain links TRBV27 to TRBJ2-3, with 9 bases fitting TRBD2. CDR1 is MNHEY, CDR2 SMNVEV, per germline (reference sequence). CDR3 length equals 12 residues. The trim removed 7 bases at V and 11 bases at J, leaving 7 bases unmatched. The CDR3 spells CASMAGGGGQYF. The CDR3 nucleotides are TGTGCCAGCATGGCGGGAGGGGGCGGGCAGTATTTT.

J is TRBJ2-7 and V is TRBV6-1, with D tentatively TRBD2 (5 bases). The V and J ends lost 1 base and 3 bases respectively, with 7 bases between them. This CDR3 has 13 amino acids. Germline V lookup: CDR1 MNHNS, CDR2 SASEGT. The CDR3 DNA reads TGTGCCAGCAGTGAAGGGGGAGACTACGAGCAGTACTTC. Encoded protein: CASSEGGDYEQYF.

CDR3 region: CASSQESGVGNIQYF. DNA for the CDR3: TGTGCCAGCAGCCAAGAAAGCGGGGTTGGTAACATTCAGTACTTC. The chain is built from TRBV4-2 and TRBJ2-4; 7 bases agree with TRBD2. The CDR3 consists of 15 residues. V lost 0 bases and J lost 7; bases outside the gene matches: 6. CDR1 and CDR2 (germline): LGHNA, YNFKEQ.

CDR3 sequence: CASSLGQGGFTEAFF. Here the CDR3 DNA reads TGTGCCAGCAGCCTCGGACAGGGGGGTTTCACTGAAGCTTTCTTT. This chain connects TRBV11-2 to TRBJ1-1; 10 bases are shared with TRBD1. Looked up from germline, CDR1 is SGHAT and CDR2 is FQNNGV. V trimming: 5 bases; J trimming: 4 bases; junction bases outside the gene matches: 7. The length of the CDR3 is 15 residues.

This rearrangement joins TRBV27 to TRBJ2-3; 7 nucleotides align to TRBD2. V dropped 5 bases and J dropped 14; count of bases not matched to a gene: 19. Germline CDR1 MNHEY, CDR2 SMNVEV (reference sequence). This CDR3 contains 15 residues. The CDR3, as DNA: TGTGCCAGCAGTATTTTAGGGGCCGGGGAGGGCCTGTGGTATTTT. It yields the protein CASSILGAGEGLWYF.

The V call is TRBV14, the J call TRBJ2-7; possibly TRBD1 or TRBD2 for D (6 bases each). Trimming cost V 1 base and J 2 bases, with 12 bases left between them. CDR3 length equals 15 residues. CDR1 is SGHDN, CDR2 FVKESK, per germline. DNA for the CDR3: TGTGCCAGCAGCCAAGGGAGGGGGTATGCCTACGAGCAGTACTTC. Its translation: CASSQGRGYAYEQYF. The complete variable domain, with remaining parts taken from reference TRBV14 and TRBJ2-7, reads EAGVTQFPSHSVIEKGQTVTLRCDPISGHDNLYWYRRVMGKEIKFLLHFVKESKQDESGMPNNRFLAERTGGTYSTLKVQPAELEDSGVYFCASSQGRGYAYEQYFGPGTRLTVT.

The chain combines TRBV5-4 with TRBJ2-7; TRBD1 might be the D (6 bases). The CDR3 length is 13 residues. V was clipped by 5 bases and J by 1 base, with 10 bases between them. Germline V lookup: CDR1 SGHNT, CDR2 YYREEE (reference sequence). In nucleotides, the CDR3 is TGTGCCAGCAGGCAGGGACATTCCTACGAGCAGTACTTC. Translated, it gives CASRQGHSYEQYF. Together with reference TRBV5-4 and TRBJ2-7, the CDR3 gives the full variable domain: ETGVTQSPTHLIKTRGQQVTLRCSSQSGHNTVSWYQQALGQGPQFIFQYYREEENGRGNFPPRFSGLQFPNYSSELNVNALELDDSALYLCASRQGHSYEQYFGPGTRLTVT.

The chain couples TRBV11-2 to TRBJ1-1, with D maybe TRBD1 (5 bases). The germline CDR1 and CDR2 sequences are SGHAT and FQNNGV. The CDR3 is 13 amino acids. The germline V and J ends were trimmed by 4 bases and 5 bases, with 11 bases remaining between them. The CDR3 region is CASSWGVETEAFF. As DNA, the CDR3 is TGTGCCAGCAGCTGGGGGGTAGAGACTGAAGCTTTCTTT. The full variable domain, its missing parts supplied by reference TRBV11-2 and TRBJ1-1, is EAGVAQSPRYKIIEKRQSVAFWCNPISGHATLYWYQQILGQGPKLLIQFQNNGVVDDSQLPKDRFSAERLKGVDSTLKIQPAKLEDSAVYLCASSWGVETEAFFGQGTRLTVV.

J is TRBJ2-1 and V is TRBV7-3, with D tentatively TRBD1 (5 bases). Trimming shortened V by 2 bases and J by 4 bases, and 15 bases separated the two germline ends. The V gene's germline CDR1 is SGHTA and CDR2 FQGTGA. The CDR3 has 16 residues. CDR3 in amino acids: CASSLQLTAPYNEQFF. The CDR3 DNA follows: TGTGCCAGCAGCTTACAACTGACAGCCCCTTACAATGAGCAGTTCTTC.

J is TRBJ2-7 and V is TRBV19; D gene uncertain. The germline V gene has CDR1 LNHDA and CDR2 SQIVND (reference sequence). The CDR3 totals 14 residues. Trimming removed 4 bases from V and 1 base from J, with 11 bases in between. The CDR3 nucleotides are TGTGCCAGTAGTACGGCCCCCTCTTCCTACGAGCAGTACTTC. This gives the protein CASSTAPSSYEQYF. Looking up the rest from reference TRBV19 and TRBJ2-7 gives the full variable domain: DGGITQSPKYLFRKEGQNVTLSCEQNLNHDAMYWYRQDPGQGLRLIYYSQIVNDFQKGDIAEGYSVSREKKESFPLTVTSAQKNPTAFYLCASSTAPSSYEQYFGPGTRLTVT.

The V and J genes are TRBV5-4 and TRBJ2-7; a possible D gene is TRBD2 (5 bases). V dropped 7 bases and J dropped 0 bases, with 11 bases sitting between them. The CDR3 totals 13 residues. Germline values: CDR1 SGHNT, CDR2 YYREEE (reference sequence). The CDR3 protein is CASATGSSYEQYF. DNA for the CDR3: TGTGCCAGCGCTACGGGGAGCTCCTACGAGCAGTACTTC.